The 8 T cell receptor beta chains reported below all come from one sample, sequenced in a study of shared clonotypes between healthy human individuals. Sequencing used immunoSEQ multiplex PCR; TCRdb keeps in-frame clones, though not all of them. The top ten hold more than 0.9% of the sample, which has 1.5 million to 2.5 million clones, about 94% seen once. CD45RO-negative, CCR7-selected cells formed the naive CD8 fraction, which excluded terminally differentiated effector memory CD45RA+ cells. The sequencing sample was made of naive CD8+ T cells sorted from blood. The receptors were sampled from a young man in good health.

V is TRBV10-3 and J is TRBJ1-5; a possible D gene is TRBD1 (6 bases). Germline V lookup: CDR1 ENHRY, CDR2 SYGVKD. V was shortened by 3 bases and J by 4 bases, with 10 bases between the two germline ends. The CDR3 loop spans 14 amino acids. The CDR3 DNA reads TGTGCCATCAGTGATTCAGGGGCAAATCAGCCCCAGCATTTT. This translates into CAISDSGANQPQHF.

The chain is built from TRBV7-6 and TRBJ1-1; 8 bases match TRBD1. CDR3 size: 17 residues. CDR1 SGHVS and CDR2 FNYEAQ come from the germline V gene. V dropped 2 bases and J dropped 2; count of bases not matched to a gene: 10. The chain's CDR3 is CASSLYPAGQGNTEAFF. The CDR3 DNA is TGTGCCAGCAGCTTATATCCCGCCGGACAGGGAAACACTGAAGCTTTCTTT.

The chain's CDR3 is CASSSGDPYNEQFF. For the CDR3, the DNA is TGTGCCAGTAGTAGTGGGGACCCTTACAATGAGCAGTTCTTC. This sequence joins TRBV19 and TRBJ2-1; D is possibly TRBD1 or TRBD2 (5 bases each). The V gene lost 4 bases and the J gene lost 4 bases, with 11 bases spanning the gap. Germline CDR1 reads LNHDA; CDR2 reads SQIVND (reference sequence). The CDR3 is 14 residues long. The full variable domain, completed using reference TRBV19 and TRBJ2-1, is DGGITQSPKYLFRKEGQNVTLSCEQNLNHDAMYWYRQDPGQGLRLIYYSQIVNDFQKGDIAEGYSVSREKKESFPLTVTSAQKNPTAFYLCASSSGDPYNEQFFGPGTRLTVL.

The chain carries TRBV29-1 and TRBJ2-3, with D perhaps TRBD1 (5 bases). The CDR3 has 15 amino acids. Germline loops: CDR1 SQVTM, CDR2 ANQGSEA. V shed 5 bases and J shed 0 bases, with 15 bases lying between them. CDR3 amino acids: CSVKGVSPSTDTQYF. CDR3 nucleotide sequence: TGCAGCGTTAAAGGGGTATCACCTAGCACAGATACGCAGTATTTT.

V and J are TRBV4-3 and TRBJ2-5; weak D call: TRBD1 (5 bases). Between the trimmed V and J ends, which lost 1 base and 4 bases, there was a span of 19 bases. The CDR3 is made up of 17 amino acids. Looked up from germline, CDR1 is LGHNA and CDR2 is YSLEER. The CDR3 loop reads CASSQGPRPAGLETQYF. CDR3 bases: TGCGCCAGCAGCCAAGGACCCAGGCCCGCAGGGTTAGAGACCCAGTACTTC.

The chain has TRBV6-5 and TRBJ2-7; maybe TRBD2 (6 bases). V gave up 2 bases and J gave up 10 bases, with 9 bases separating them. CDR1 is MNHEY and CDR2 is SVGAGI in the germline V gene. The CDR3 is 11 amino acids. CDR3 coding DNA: TGTGCCAGCAGTTACGGGAGGAGTCAGTACTTC. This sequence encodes CASSYGRSQYF.

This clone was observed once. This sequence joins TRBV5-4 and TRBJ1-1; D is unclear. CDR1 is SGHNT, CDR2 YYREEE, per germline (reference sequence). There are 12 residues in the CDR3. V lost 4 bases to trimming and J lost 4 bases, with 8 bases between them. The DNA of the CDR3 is TGTGCCAGCAGCCCCGGAAGCACTGAAGCTTTCTTT. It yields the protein CASSPGSTEAFF.

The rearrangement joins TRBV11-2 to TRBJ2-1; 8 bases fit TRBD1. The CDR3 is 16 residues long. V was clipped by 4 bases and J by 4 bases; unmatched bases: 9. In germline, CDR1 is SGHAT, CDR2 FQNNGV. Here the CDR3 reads CASSSPQQGAYNEQFF. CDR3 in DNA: TGTGCCAGCAGCTCACCCCAGCAGGGGGCTTACAATGAGCAGTTCTTC.